These 21 T cell receptor beta chains were all obtained from the same sample, sequenced in a study of shared clonotypes between healthy human individuals. Profiled with immunoSEQ multiplex PCR; TCRdb holds only in-frame clones, not every one. The sample shows some 510,000 clones, around 74% of them seen only once. The sequenced sample was PBMCs. These receptors were taken from a woman between 35 and 50 years old in good health. Some clones in this sample may be carry-over from other donors' samples.

The V and J genes are TRBV28 and TRBJ1-2, with D perhaps matching TRBD1 (5 bases). CDR1 MDHEN and CDR2 SYDVKM come from the germline V gene. Trimming cost V 4 bases and J 4 bases, with 16 bases left between them. The CDR3 totals 15 residues. In DNA, the CDR3 is TGTGCCAGCAGTTCACGACCCGAGGGGCTCTATGGCTACACCTTC. Protein sequence: CASSSRPEGLYGYTF.

CDR3 sequence (DNA): TGTGCCAGCAGTTTAGTTGGAAACACCATATATTTT. Its protein is CASSLVGNTIYF. This chain joins TRBV28 and TRBJ1-3; D remains unclear. Germline CDR1 reads MDHEN; CDR2 reads SYDVKM. This CDR3 region has 12 residues. Deletions cut 2 bases from V and 3 bases from J, with 2 bases between.

This clone was picked up a small number of times. This sequence joins TRBV29-1 and TRBJ1-2; 8 bases match TRBD1. With 4 bases clipped from V and 6 bases from J, the junction kept 7 bases outside the gene matches. CDR1 is SQVTM and CDR2 is ANQGSEA in the germline V gene. The CDR3 is 13 amino acids. For the CDR3, the DNA is TGCAGCGTTGGTCCAACAGGGGGAAATGGCTACACCTTC. Translation gives CSVGPTGGNGYTF.

The CDR3 sequence is CASSLNGGRNTGELFF. The CDR3 bases are TGTGCCAGCAGCTTAAATGGGGGGCGGAACACCGGGGAGCTGTTTTTT. The J gene is TRBJ2-2, the V gene TRBV7-3; D may match TRBD1 or TRBD2 (6 bases each). CDR1 and CDR2 (germline): SGHTA, FQGTGA. Trimming took 1 base from V and 1 from J, leaving 10 bases between them. CDR3 length: 16 amino acids. The full variable domain, rest sourced from reference TRBV7-3 and TRBJ2-2, is GAGVSQTPSNKVTEKGKYVELRCDPISGHTALYWYRQSLGQGPEFLIYFQGTGAADDSGLPNDRFFAVRPEGSVSTLKIQRTERGDSAVYLCASSLNGGRNTGELFFGEGSRLTVL.

This sequence joins TRBV29-1 and TRBJ2-7; the match to TRBD2 covers 11 bases. The CDR3 is 13 amino acids. In germline, CDR1 is SQVTM, CDR2 ANQGSEA. The ends lost 6 bases at V and 2 bases at J; junction bases unmatched: 3. The CDR3 sequence: CSVGLAATYEQYF. The CDR3 DNA follows: TGCAGCGTGGGACTAGCGGCCACCTACGAGCAGTACTTC.

This chain uses TRBV14 with TRBJ2-5; D is unresolved. The germline V gene has CDR1 SGHDN and CDR2 FVKESK. V lost 0 bases and J 7 bases, leaving 9 bases between the germline ends. There are 13 residues in the CDR3. The CDR3 loop reads CASSQEEHGTQYF. Written as DNA, the CDR3 is TGTGCCAGCAGCCAAGAAGAGCATGGGACCCAGTACTTC.

This clone was detected only a few times. This chain links TRBV4-3 with TRBJ2-2; TRBD2 matches at 7 bases. Trimming took 0 bases from V and 5 from J; bases not matched to a gene: 6. CDR1 is LGHNA and CDR2 is YSLEER in the germline V gene. The CDR3 covers 16 residues. The CDR3 sequence: CASSQDGAGDTGELFF. CDR3 DNA: TGCGCCAGCAGCCAAGATGGGGCGGGGGATACCGGGGAGCTGTTTTTT.

The gene calls are TRBV6-1 and TRBJ2-2; D is possibly TRBD2 (6 bases). CDR1 and CDR2 (germline): MNHNS, SASEGT. Trimming shortened V by 0 bases and J by 5 bases, and 7 bases separated the two germline ends. The CDR3 extends over 14 amino acids. The CDR3 DNA reads TGTGCCAGCAGTGAAGCGGAGGGAACCGGGGAGCTGTTTTTT. Protein: CASSEAEGTGELFF.

The rearrangement joins TRBV19 to TRBJ2-2, with 7 bases that match TRBD2. CDR3 size: 16 residues. The junction had 11 bases not matched to a gene; V was cut back by 3 bases and J by 7 bases. Germline CDR1 and CDR2: LNHDA and SQIVND (reference sequence). CDR3 sequence: CASSMGGRAFHGELFF. The CDR3 DNA reads TGTGCCAGTAGTATGGGTGGGAGGGCCTTCCACGGGGAGCTGTTTTTT.

The genes are TRBV7-2 and TRBJ1-3; D unclear. This CDR3 has 15 amino acids. Trimming took off 2 bases at V and 1 base at J, with 9 bases between the two ends. CDR1 is SGHTA, CDR2 FQGNSA, per germline. The CDR3, as DNA: TGTGCCAGCAGCTTATCCGGAGGATCTGGAAACACCATATATTTT. It translates to CASSLSGGSGNTIYF.

This clone has a single count. The chain is built from TRBV6-1 and TRBJ2-1; the D call may be TRBD1 or TRBD2 (5 bases each). Trimming removed 6 bases at V and 12 bases at J, with 24 bases between. Looked up from germline, CDR1 is MNHNS and CDR2 is SASEGT. This CDR3 has 15 amino acids. The CDR3 protein is CASRGESSEKWLQFF. As DNA, the CDR3 is TGTGCCAGCAGGGGGGAAAGTAGCGAGAAATGGTTGCAGTTCTTC.

The chain employs TRBV2 and TRBJ1-1; D is unresolved. The CDR3 is 14 amino acids. The germline gives CDR1 SNHLY, CDR2 FYNNEI. V lost 1 base, J lost 2 bases, and 8 bases lay in between. CDR3 nucleotides: TGTGCCAGCAGTGAAGGGGCAGTTAACACTGAAGCTTTCTTT. Protein: CASSEGAVNTEAFF.

The sample holds one count of this clone. The CDR3 region is CASRSSGTGKTGELFF. CDR3 DNA sequence: TGTGCCAGCAGATCCTCCGGGACAGGGAAAACCGGGGAGCTGTTTTTT. The chain is built from TRBV27 and TRBJ2-2; 9 bases line up with TRBD1. Trimming removed 6 bases from V and 5 bases from J; junction bases left unmatched: 10. From germline, CDR1 is MNHEY and CDR2 SMNVEV (reference sequence). The CDR3 totals 16 residues.

This sequence joins TRBV19 and TRBJ2-5; 7 positions agree with TRBD1. Germline CDR1 and CDR2: LNHDA and SQIVND (reference sequence). V lost 4 bases, J lost 2 bases, and 7 bases stayed unmatched. The CDR3 totals 15 residues. CDR3 residues: CASSTHDRVQETQYF. CDR3 nucleotides: TGTGCCAGTAGTACCCACGACAGGGTGCAAGAGACCCAGTACTTC.

The chain carries TRBV5-1 and TRBJ2-3; TRBD1 is a possible D gene (6 bases). The CDR3 is 14 amino acids. The ends were cut back, 6 bases at V and 2 bases at J, with 13 bases in the middle. Germline V gene lookup returns CDR1 SGHRS and CDR2 YFSETQ. In nucleotides, the CDR3 is TGCGCCAGCACCTTTGGGGGCTACACAGATACGCAGTATTTT. This codes for CASTFGGYTDTQYF.

Only a few counts were recorded for this clone. The rearrangement joins TRBV29-1 to TRBJ1-2; tentatively, D is TRBD1 (6 bases). There are 13 residues in the CDR3. The germline gives CDR1 SQVTM, CDR2 ANQGSEA. Deletions cut 2 bases from V and 10 bases from J, with 17 bases between. CDR3 amino acids: CSVESRGEGFYTF. Written as DNA, the CDR3 is TGCAGCGTTGAAAGCAGGGGAGAGGGATTCTACACCTTC.

V and J are TRBV9 and TRBJ2-1; D remains unclear. This CDR3 comprises 16 residues. Trimming stripped 6 bases from V and 4 bases from J, with 20 bases between. CDR1 and CDR2 from the germline V gene are SGDLS and YYNGEE. In DNA, the CDR3 is TGTGCCAGCACCCCGCCCCCTCCGCGAATGTACAATGAGCAGTTCTTC. Translated: CASTPPPPRMYNEQFF.

The table lists this clone with a count of one. The chain recombines TRBV10-3 with TRBJ1-2, with a tentative D call TRBD1 (5 bases). The CDR3 runs to 13 residues. Germline CDR1 and CDR2: ENHRY and SYGVKD. The V end was cut by 5 bases, the J end by 5 bases, with 12 bases between. This CDR3 reads CAISPGRMYGYTF. The CDR3 DNA is TGTGCCATCAGTCCGGGACGCATGTATGGCTACACCTTC.

The chain is built from TRBV5-1 and TRBJ1-4, with TRBD1 matching 7 bases. The CDR3 is made up of 16 amino acids. V was pared by 0 bases and J by 3 bases, with 5 bases of the junction left unmatched. Germline V gene data show CDR1 as SGHRS and CDR2 as YFSETQ. In DNA, the CDR3 is TGCGCCAGCAGCTTGGCAGGGGGAACAGCTAATGAAAAACTGTTTTTT. As protein: CASSLAGGTANEKLFF.

This clone was observed a few times. CDR3 bases: TGTGCCAGCAGCCCAATTAGGGGGGACAGGGACACTGAAGCTTTCTTT. Amino acid sequence: CASSPIRGDRDTEAFF. The gene calls are TRBV7-8 and TRBJ1-1; 9 bases are shared with TRBD1. Losses at the gene ends were 5 bases for V and 3 bases for J; bases not matched to a gene: 10. CDR1 and CDR2 (germline): SGHVS, FQNEAQ. The CDR3 consists of 16 residues. Filled out from reference TRBV7-8 and TRBJ1-1, the complete variable domain reads GAGVSQSPRYKVAKRGQDVALRCDPISGHVSLFWYQQALGQGPEFLTYFQNEAQLDKSGLPSDRFFAERPEGSVSTLKIQRTQQEDSAVYLCASSPIRGDRDTEAFFGQGTRLTVV.

The CDR3 nucleotides are TGTGCCAGCAGCCCCCAAACTAGCGGGGCCACAGATACGCAGTATTTT. This codes for CASSPQTSGATDTQYF. The chain recombines TRBV5-6 with TRBJ2-3; 10 bases map to TRBD2. This CDR3 is built from 16 residues. The germline V gene has CDR1 SGHDT and CDR2 YYEEEE. Trimming cost V 4 bases and J 2 bases; bases outside gene matches: 7.